The 16 T cell receptor beta chains given below trace back to one sample, sequenced in a study of tumor-infiltrating lymphocytes in primary liver carcinoma. The authors made TCR beta cDNA from roughly 480 ng total RNA with a constant-region primer. Slightly modified ARM-PCR, run as three nested multiplex PCR rounds, produced the TCR beta libraries. TRBV1-TRBV30 forward primers paired with a C-beta reverse primer were used in the first two PCR rounds, which ran roughly 9 cycles each. TCRdb used MiXCR to reprocess the multiplex PCR reads, holding one entry per CDR3 protein. The table lists some 43,000 distinct CDR3 sequences, 70% to 85% of them singletons, with 25% to 35% in the top ten. Starting material for RNA and DNA co-extraction consisted of about 20-32 mg of unsorted bulk tissue. Specimen: liver tumor tissue from sampling region 5. The subset denotes: tumor region T5, tumor centre. The receptors here all came from a man aged 40-49 years with primary liver carcinoma and hepatitis B virus infection.

Ten or more counts support this clonotype. This chain links TRBV4-1 with TRBJ1-2; 8 bases align to TRBD1. In germline, CDR1 is MGHRA, CDR2 YSYEKL. V lost 0 bases, J lost 7 bases, and 13 bases stayed unmatched. The CDR3 length is 17 residues. The CDR3 is CASSQDFVRDRSLGYTF. The CDR3 DNA is TGCGCCAGCAGCCAAGATTTTGTTCGGGACAGGTCCCTTGGCTACACCTTC.

This clonotype has just one count. Given the absence of the conserved phenylalanine or tryptophan at the CDR3 end, a read error is likely. It is unclear where the CDR3 begins or ends on the DNA, so no DNA is shown, and the CDR3 is as TCRdb lists it. The V call is TRBV10-2, the J call TRBJ2-5; whether TRBD2, the table's D call, matches the DNA was not checked. The CDR3 spans 15 residues, counting both ends. Germline-derived CDR1 and CDR2 are WSHSY and SAAADI. CDR3 sequence: CASSEGLPIQETPYL.

This clonotype has only a few counts. One base away lies a much larger clone, so this may be a sequencing read error. The rearrangement links TRBV28 to TRBJ1-2; D uncertain. The CDR3 is 12 residues long. CDR1 is MDHEN and CDR2 is SYDVKM in the germline V gene. The CDR3 reads CVIPLDSGGYTF. For the CDR3, the DNA is TGTGTCATCCCCCTAGATTCAGGTGGCTACACCTTC.

For this clonotype: One end of the junction does not line up with germline, which may come from a read error. The chain has TRBV7-2 and TRBJ2-7, with TRBD2 matching 15 bases. Germline CDR1 is SGHTA and CDR2 is FQGNSA. The CDR3 runs to 14 residues. Written as DNA, the CDR3 is TGTGCCGGCAGCCCGGGACTAGCGGGAGGCGAGCAGTACTTC. It specifies CAGSPGLAGGEQYF.

V usage is TRBV7-9 and J usage is TRBJ2-5; either TRBD1 or TRBD2 may supply D (5 bases each). The V gene's germline CDR1 is SEHNR and CDR2 FQNEAQ (reference sequence). V gave up 11 bases and J gave up 0 bases, with 13 bases separating them. The CDR3 covers 13 residues. CDR3 sequence reads: CAGGEANQETQYF. CDR3 DNA: TGTGCCGGGGGAGAGGCCAACCAAGAGACCCAGTACTTC.

The J gene is TRBJ2-7, the V gene TRBV12-3 or TRBV12-4; the D is unclear. The ends were cut back, 1 base at V and 1 base at J, with 8 bases in the middle. This CDR3 spans 14 amino acids. Here the CDR3 DNA reads TGTGCCAGCAGTTTAGTGTTTGAGTCCTACGAGCAGTACTTC. This sequence encodes CASSLVFESYEQYF.

The chain carries TRBV29-1 and TRBJ2-7; D assignment may be TRBD1 or TRBD2 (5 bases each). Trimming cost V 8 bases and J 2 bases, with 19 bases left between them. Germline assignment: CDR1 SQVTM and CDR2 ANQGSEA. This CDR3 comprises 14 residues. Written as DNA, the CDR3 is TGCAGCACTATAACAGGAGGCAGCCCCTACGAGCAGTACTTC. Translation gives CSTITGGSPYEQYF.

With regard to this clonotype: One end of the junction fails to match germline, which may point to a read error. This chain uses TRBV4-2 with TRBJ2-3; D gene uncertain. The V gene's germline CDR1 is LGHNA and CDR2 YNFKEQ. The CDR3 has 14 amino acids. The CDR3 DNA reads as TGTACCAGCAGTCAAGATAGCCTCTCAGATACGCAGTATTTT. It translates to CTSSQDSLSDTQYF.

This clonotype was detected many times. The chain carries TRBV5-1 and TRBJ2-7, with 10 nucleotides matching TRBD2. Germline V gene data show CDR1 as SGHRS and CDR2 as YFSETQ. Trimming at V came to 4 bases and at J to 4 bases, leaving 14 bases not matched to a gene. The CDR3 has 17 residues. The CDR3 is CASSVMGQREGRYEQYF. Here the CDR3 DNA reads TGCGCCAGCAGCGTGATGGGCCAGCGGGAGGGCCGGTACGAGCAGTACTTC.

As to this clonotype: It may be a read error: a sequence one base away is much more abundant. The V gene is TRBV5-1, the J gene TRBJ2-3, with 10 bases lining up with TRBD2. CDR1 is SGHRS, CDR2 YFSETQ, per germline. The CDR3 has 14 amino acids. V shed 6 bases and J 4 bases; nucleotides not matched to a gene: 5. The CDR3 is CASTPGTSADTQYF. CDR3 DNA sequence: TGCGCCAGCACCCCGGGGACTAGCGCAGATACGCAGTATTTT.

The chain carries TRBV6-5 and TRBJ1-1, with 8 bases matching TRBD1. Germline CDR1 MNHEY, CDR2 SVGAGI. CDR3 length: 14 residues. The ends lost 5 bases at V and 7 bases at J; junction bases unmatched: 9. The CDR3 loop is CASSLYRGTYEAFF. CDR3 sequence (DNA): TGTGCCAGCAGTCTCTACAGGGGGACCTATGAAGCTTTCTTT.

On this clonotype: It is likely a read error, because the conserved phenylalanine at the end of the CDR3 is missing. V usage is TRBV6-5 and J usage is TRBJ2-1; 10 bases fit TRBD2. Trimming at V came to 2 bases and at J to 7 bases, leaving 8 bases not matched to a gene. Germline V gene data show CDR1 as MNHEY and CDR2 as SVGAGI. This CDR3 spans 16 amino acids. The CDR3: CASSYMGLAGGNEQFI. CDR3 coding DNA: TGTGCCAGCAGTTACATGGGGTTAGCGGGGGGTAATGAGCAGTTCATC.

In this sample, this clonotype turned up many times. The chain employs TRBV13 and TRBJ1-2; no firm D call. The CDR3 runs to 12 residues. The germline gives CDR1 PRHDT, CDR2 FYEKMQ (reference sequence). V was pared by 3 bases and J by 8 bases, with 10 bases between. The DNA for the CDR3 is TGTGCCAGCAGCTTGAGTTGGACGGGCTACACCTTC. Encoded protein: CASSLSWTGYTF.

This sequence joins TRBV5-1 and TRBJ1-2; no clear D. CDR1 is SGHRS, CDR2 YFSETQ, per germline. Between the trimmed V and J ends, which lost 2 bases and 13 bases, there was a span of 18 bases. The CDR3 runs to 13 residues. CDR3 DNA sequence: TGCGCCAGCAGCTTCGGTGGAAACTATGACTCCACCTTC. Its protein product is CASSFGGNYDSTF.

To note about this clonotype: The CDR3 does not end in the conserved phenylalanine or tryptophan, so this is likely a read error. The J gene is TRBJ2-7, the V gene TRBV11-2, with D maybe TRBD1 (6 bases). This CDR3 comprises 17 residues. Germline CDR1 is SGHAT and CDR2 is FQNNGV. The CDR3 here is CACSLDFGTPSSYGQYL. CDR3 DNA: TGTGCCTGCAGCTTAGACTTCGGGACACCCAGCTCCTACGGGCAGTACCTC.

Remarks on this clonotype: One end of the junction is discordant with germline, which a read error may explain. This chain connects TRBV29-1 to TRBJ2-2; tentative D call: TRBD2 (5 bases). This CDR3 region has 14 residues. The germline CDR1 and CDR2 sequences are SQVTM and ANQGSEA. CDR3 in amino acids: CSVDWVGNTGELVF. The CDR3 coding sequence is TGCAGCGTTGACTGGGTCGGGAACACCGGAGAGCTGGTTTTT.